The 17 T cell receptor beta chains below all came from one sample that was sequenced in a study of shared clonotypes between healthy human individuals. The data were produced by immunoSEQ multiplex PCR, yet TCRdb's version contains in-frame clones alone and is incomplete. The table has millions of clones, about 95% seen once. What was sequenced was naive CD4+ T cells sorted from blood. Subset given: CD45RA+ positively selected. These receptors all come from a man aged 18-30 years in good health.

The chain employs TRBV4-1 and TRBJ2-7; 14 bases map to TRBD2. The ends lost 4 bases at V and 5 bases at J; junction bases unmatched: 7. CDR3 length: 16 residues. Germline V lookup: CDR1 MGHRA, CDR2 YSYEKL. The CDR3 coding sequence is TGCGCCAGCAGCCGGGGGACTAGCGGGAGTTTCGACGAGCAGTACTTC. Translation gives CASSRGTSGSFDEQYF.

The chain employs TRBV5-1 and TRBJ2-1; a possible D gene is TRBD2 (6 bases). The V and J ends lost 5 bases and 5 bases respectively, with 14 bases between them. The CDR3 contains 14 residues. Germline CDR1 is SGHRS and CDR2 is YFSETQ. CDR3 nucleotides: TGCGCCAGCAGGCGGGACGGCCAAAACAATGAGCAGTTCTTC. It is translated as CASRRDGQNNEQFF. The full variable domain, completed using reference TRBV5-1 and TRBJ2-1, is KAGVTQTPRYLIKTRGQQVTLSCSPISGHRSVSWYQQTPGQGLQFLFEYFSETQRNKGNFPGRFSGRQFSNSRSEMNVSTLELGDSALYLCASRRDGQNNEQFFGPGTRLTVL.

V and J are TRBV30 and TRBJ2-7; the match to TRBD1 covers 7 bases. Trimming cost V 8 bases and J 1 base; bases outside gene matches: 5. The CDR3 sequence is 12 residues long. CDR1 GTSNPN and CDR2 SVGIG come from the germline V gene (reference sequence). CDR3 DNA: TGTGCCGGTGGACAGGCGTCCTACGAGCAGTACTTC. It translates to CAGGQASYEQYF.

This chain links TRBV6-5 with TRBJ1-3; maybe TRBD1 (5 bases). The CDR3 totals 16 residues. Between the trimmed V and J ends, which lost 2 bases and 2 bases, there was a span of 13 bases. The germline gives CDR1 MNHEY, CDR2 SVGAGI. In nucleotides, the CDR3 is TGTGCCAGCAGTTACAGCGCGGGGGACCCTGGAAACACCATATATTTT. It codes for CASSYSAGDPGNTIYF.

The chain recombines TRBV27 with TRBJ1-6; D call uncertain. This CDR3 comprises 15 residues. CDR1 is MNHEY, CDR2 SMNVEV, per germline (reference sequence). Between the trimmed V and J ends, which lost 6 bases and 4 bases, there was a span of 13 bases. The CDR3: CASRLDQAYNSPLHF. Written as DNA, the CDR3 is TGTGCCAGCAGGCTCGACCAGGCGTATAATTCACCCCTCCACTTT.

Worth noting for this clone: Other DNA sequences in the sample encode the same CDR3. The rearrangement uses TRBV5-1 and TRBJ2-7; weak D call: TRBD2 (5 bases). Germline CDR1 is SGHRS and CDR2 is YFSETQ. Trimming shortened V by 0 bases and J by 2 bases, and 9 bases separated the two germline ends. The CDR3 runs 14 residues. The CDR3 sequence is CASSLEGGTYEQYF. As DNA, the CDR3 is TGCGCCAGCAGCTTGGAAGGAGGAACCTACGAGCAGTACTTC.

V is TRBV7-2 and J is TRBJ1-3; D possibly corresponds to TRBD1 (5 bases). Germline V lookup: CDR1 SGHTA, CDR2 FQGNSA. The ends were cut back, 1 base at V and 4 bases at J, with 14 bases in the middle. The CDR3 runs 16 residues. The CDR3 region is CASSLGTLNTGNTIYF. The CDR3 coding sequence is TGTGCCAGCAGCTTAGGGACACTAAATACCGGAAACACCATATATTTT.

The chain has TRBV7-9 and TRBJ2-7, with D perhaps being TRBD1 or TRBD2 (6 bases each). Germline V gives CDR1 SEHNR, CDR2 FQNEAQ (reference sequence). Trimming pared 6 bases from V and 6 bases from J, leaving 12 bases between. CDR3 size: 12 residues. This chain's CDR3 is CASRQGLGEQYF. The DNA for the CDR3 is TGTGCCAGCAGACAGGGACTCGGCGAGCAGTACTTC.

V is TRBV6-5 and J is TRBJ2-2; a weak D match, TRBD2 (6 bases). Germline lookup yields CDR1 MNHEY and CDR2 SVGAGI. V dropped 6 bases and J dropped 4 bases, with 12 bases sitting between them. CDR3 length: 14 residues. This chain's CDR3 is CASRGDFTTGELFF. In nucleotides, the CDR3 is TGTGCCAGCAGGGGGGACTTCACCACCGGGGAGCTGTTTTTT.

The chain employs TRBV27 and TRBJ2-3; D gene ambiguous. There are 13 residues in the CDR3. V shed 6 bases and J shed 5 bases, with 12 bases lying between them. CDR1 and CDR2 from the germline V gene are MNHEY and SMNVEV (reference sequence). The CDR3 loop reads CASSRVWGDTQYF. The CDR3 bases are TGTGCCAGCAGCCGGGTATGGGGAGATACGCAGTATTTT.

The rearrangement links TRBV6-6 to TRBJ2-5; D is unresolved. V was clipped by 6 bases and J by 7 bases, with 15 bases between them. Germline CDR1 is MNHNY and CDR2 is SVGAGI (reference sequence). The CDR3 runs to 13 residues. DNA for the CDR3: TGTGCCAGCAGACCCCCAGTGGGCGGGACCCAGTACTTC. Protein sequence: CASRPPVGGTQYF.

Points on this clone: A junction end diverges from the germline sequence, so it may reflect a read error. CDR3 nucleotide sequence: TGCGCCAGCAGATTGGGACAGGGGACATCCTACGAGCAGTACTTC. Its translation is CASRLGQGTSYEQYF. This chain joins TRBV5-1 and TRBJ2-7, with 10 bases lining up with TRBD1. CDR1 is SGHRS, CDR2 YFSETQ, per germline. The CDR3 runs to 15 residues.

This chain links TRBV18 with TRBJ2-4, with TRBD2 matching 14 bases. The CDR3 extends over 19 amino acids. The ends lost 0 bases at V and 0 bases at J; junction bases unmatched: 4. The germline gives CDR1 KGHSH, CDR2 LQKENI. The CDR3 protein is CASSPPGLAGALAKNIQYF. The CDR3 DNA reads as TGTGCCAGCTCACCACCGGGACTAGCGGGGGCCTTAGCCAAAAACATTCAGTACTTC.

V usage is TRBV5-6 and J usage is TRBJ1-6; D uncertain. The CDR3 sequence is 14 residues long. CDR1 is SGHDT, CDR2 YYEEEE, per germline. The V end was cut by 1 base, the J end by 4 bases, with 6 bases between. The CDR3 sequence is CASSLSEYNSPLHF. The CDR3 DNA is TGTGCCAGCAGCTTGTCAGAATATAATTCACCCCTCCACTTT.

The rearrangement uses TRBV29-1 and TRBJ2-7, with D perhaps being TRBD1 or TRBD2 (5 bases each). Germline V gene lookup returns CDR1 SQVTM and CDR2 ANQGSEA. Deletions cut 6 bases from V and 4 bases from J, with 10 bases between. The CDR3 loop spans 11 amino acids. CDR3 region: CSVGGGYEQYF. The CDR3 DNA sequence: TGCAGCGTCGGTGGGGGTTACGAGCAGTACTTC.

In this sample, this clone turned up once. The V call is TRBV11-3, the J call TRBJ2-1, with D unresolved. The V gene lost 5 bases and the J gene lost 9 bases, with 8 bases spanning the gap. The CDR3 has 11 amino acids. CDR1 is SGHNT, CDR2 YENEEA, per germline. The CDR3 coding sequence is TGTGCCAGCAGCCTCGACTCTGAGCAGTTCTTC. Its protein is CASSLDSEQFF.

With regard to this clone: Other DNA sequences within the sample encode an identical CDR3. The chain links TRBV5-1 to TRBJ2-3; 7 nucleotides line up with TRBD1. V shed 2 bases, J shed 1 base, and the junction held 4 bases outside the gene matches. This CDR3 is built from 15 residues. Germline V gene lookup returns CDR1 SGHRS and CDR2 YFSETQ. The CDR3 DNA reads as TGCGCCAGCAGCTTACAGGGGTCGGGCACAGATACGCAGTATTTT. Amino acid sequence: CASSLQGSGTDTQYF.